The 25 T cell receptor beta chains listed next were all sequenced from one sample in a study of blood T cell repertoires in COVID-19. Sequencing was performed with immunoSEQ multiplex PCR; in TCRdb, only in-frame clones are kept and a portion is missing. The sample has about 170,000 clones; more than 75% are singletons. The sequenced sample consisted of peripheral blood. The receptors were gathered from a man aged 18 to 29 with active or convalescent COVID-19.

The V call is TRBV5-6, the J call TRBJ2-7, with 7 bases fitting TRBD1. Germline CDR1 SGHDT, CDR2 YYEEEE. V lost 0 bases and J lost 4; bases outside the gene matches: 13. The CDR3 runs 17 residues. CDR3 sequence reads: CASSLEVDRENLYEQYV. CDR3 in DNA: TGTGCCAGCAGCTTGGAGGTAGACAGGGAGAACTTATACGAGCAGTACGTC.

The chain recombines TRBV6-1 with TRBJ2-5; tentatively, D is TRBD1 (5 bases). Germline V gene lookup returns CDR1 MNHNS and CDR2 SASEGT. This CDR3 has 14 residues. The V end lost 1 base, the J end lost 5 bases, and 11 bases lay between the germline ends. CDR3 region: CASSEVQGSETQYF. The CDR3 nucleotides are TGTGCCAGCAGTGAAGTTCAGGGATCCGAGACCCAGTACTTC.

The chain links TRBV21-1 to TRBJ1-1; no check of the table's D call, TRBD1, against the DNA was made. TRBV21-1 is a recognized pseudogene. CDR3 length: 14 amino acids. In DNA form, the CDR3 reads TGTGCCAGCCGCGACCGTAGGGGGAGACCTGAAGCTTTCTTT. It is translated as CASRDRRGRPEAFF.

This clone occurred many times. This sequence joins TRBV13 and TRBJ1-2; D is unresolved. The V and J ends lost 5 bases and 8 bases respectively, with 21 bases between them. Germline-derived CDR1 and CDR2 are PRHDT and FYEKMQ (reference sequence). This CDR3 comprises 15 residues. The CDR3 DNA follows: TGTGCCAGCAGCCCACGTTATAGAGACACGGGAGGCTACACCTTC. This gives the protein CASSPRYRDTGGYTF.

The chain combines TRBV25-1 with TRBJ1-6; D is possibly TRBD1 (5 bases). The CDR3 totals 15 residues. The germline V gene encodes CDR1 MGHDK and CDR2 SYGVNS. With 5 bases removed from V and 5 bases from J, the gap between germline ends came to 13 bases. CDR3 protein: CASSPGTRDNSPLHF. In DNA, the CDR3 is TGTGCCAGCAGTCCCGGGACTCGAGATAATTCACCCCTCCACTTT.

V and J are TRBV19 and TRBJ1-1; D is possibly TRBD1 (5 bases). The V end was cut by 8 bases, the J end by 7 bases, with 14 bases between. Per germline, CDR1 LNHDA and CDR2 SQIVND (reference sequence). The CDR3 is made up of 12 amino acids. Here the CDR3 reads CASGRRGNEAFF. CDR3 DNA: TGTGCCAGTGGCCGTAGGGGTAATGAAGCTTTCTTT.

The chain uses TRBV6-1 and TRBJ1-4; D call uncertain. The germline V gene encodes CDR1 MNHNS and CDR2 SASEGT. Trimming stripped 0 bases from V and 5 bases from J, with 7 bases between. The CDR3 totals 14 residues. CDR3 coding DNA: TGTGCCAGCAGTGAAGCGGGAGGGAATGAAAAACTGTTTTTT. Amino acid sequence: CASSEAGGNEKLFF.

This clone is medium-sized (0.01 to 0.1%) by share. The chain recombines TRBV4-1 with TRBJ2-7; 8 nucleotides agree with TRBD1. From germline, CDR1 is MGHRA and CDR2 YSYEKL. There are 15 residues in the CDR3. The V segment lost 5 bases and the J segment 3 bases; nucleotides outside the gene matches: 9. The CDR3 loop reads CASSYGQGPGYEQYF. CDR3 DNA sequence: TGCGCCAGCAGCTACGGACAGGGACCGGGCTACGAGCAGTACTTC.

The chain recombines TRBV19 with TRBJ1-5; D is undetermined. The CDR3 runs 14 residues. Trimming took off 7 bases at V and 2 bases at J, with 12 bases between the two ends. The germline V gene has CDR1 LNHDA and CDR2 SQIVND (reference sequence). The CDR3 sequence: CASNPPEGNQPQHF. Here the CDR3 DNA reads TGTGCCAGTAATCCTCCCGAGGGCAATCAGCCCCAGCATTTT.

CDR3 amino acids: CAWSVRRVDGYTF. Here the CDR3 DNA reads TGTGCCTGGAGTGTACGCAGGGTCGATGGCTACACCTTC. The genes are TRBV30 and TRBJ1-2; tentative D call: TRBD1 (5 bases). Trimming stripped 0 bases from V and 6 bases from J, with 11 bases between. There are 13 residues in the CDR3. Germline loops: CDR1 GTSNPN, CDR2 SVGIG (reference sequence).

The chain employs TRBV11-2 and TRBJ1-4; 7 nucleotides line up with TRBD1. V was pared by 5 bases and J by 5 bases, with 5 bases of the junction left unmatched. Germline V CDR1 and CDR2: SGHAT, FQNNGV. CDR3 length: 14 residues. CDR3 sequence (DNA): TGTGCCAGCAGCCAGACAGGGTGGAATGAAAAACTGTTTTTT. This codes for CASSQTGWNEKLFF.

The gene calls are TRBV19 and TRBJ2-3; the D gene is possibly TRBD2 (7 bases). The CDR3 sequence is 13 residues long. Trimming removed 3 bases at V and 8 bases at J, with 12 bases between. The germline gives CDR1 LNHDA, CDR2 SQIVND (reference sequence). The CDR3 region is CASSMGGQGTQYF. CDR3 in DNA: TGTGCCAGTAGTATGGGGGGGCAGGGTACGCAGTATTTT.

The V and J genes are TRBV28 and TRBJ1-6; 7 nucleotides match TRBD1. The CDR3 extends over 16 amino acids. V lost 3 bases, J lost 5 bases, and 7 bases stayed unmatched. CDR1 MDHEN and CDR2 SYDVKM come from the germline V gene. The chain's CDR3 is CASSLGQPSHNSPLHF. The CDR3 nucleotides are TGTGCCAGCAGTTTGGGACAGCCTTCCCATAATTCACCCCTCCACTTT.

The rearrangement uses TRBV27 and TRBJ2-2; D is undetermined. Germline V gene lookup returns CDR1 MNHEY and CDR2 SMNVEV (reference sequence). V lost 6 bases to trimming and J lost 1 base, with 12 bases between them. The CDR3 runs 15 residues. The CDR3 sequence: CASRKALQNTGELFF. CDR3 bases: TGTGCCAGCAGGAAAGCCCTTCAGAACACCGGGGAGCTGTTTTTT.

The chain joins TRBV19 to TRBJ2-1; possibly TRBD1 for D (6 bases). Per germline, CDR1 LNHDA and CDR2 SQIVND (reference sequence). V shed 10 bases and J shed 1 base, with 11 bases lying between them. CDR3 length: 13 amino acids. The CDR3 spells CATQGGSYNEQFF. For the CDR3, the DNA is TGTGCCACGCAAGGGGGTTCCTACAATGAGCAGTTCTTC.

A few counts support this clone. This chain connects TRBV6-5 to TRBJ2-4; D perhaps matches TRBD2 (6 bases). Germline V gives CDR1 MNHEY, CDR2 SVGAGI. Trimming shortened V by 6 bases and J by 1 base, and 13 bases separated the two germline ends. The CDR3 runs 15 residues. The chain's CDR3 is CASRREVEAKNIQYF. The CDR3 bases are TGTGCCAGCAGGAGGGAGGTTGAGGCCAAAAACATTCAGTACTTC.

The chain is built from TRBV24-1 and TRBJ1-1; TRBD1 matches 8 bases. The CDR3 totals 15 residues. Germline lookup yields CDR1 KGHDR and CDR2 SFDVKD. The V and J ends lost 1 base and 5 bases, in that order; junction bases with no gene match: 5. The CDR3 sequence: CATSDLHRGGTEAFF. CDR3 nucleotide sequence: TGTGCCACCAGTGATTTACACAGGGGGGGTACTGAAGCTTTCTTT.

This chain joins TRBV6-5 and TRBJ1-6, with D perhaps matching TRBD1 (5 bases). The CDR3 has 15 amino acids. V was shortened by 8 bases and J by 9 bases, with 20 bases between the two germline ends. Per germline, CDR1 MNHEY and CDR2 SVGAGI. CDR3 loop: CASGRIGGKVSPLHF. The CDR3 coding sequence is TGTGCCAGCGGGCGGATCGGGGGTAAGGTTTCACCCCTCCACTTT.

This clone was detected only a few times. This chain joins TRBV25-1 and TRBJ1-4, with D tentatively TRBD1 (6 bases). The CDR3 sequence is 16 residues long. V was clipped by 3 bases and J by 5 bases, with 16 bases between them. Germline CDR1 and CDR2: MGHDK and SYGVNS. CDR3 amino acids: CASSDAWTETNEKLFF. CDR3 in DNA: TGTGCCAGCAGTGACGCCTGGACAGAGACGAATGAAAAACTGTTTTTT.

The rearrangement uses TRBV3-1 (or the pseudogene TRBV3-2) and TRBJ2-4; D gene unclear. The CDR3 sequence is 17 residues long. The V gene lost 3 bases and the J gene lost 4 bases, with 19 bases spanning the gap. Germline V lookup: CDR1 LGHDT, CDR2 YNNKEL (reference sequence). The CDR3 coding sequence is TGTGCCAGCAGCCATTCGGGTCCCATTCAAAGAAAAAACATTCAGTACTTC. Its protein product is CASSHSGPIQRKNIQYF.

The rearrangement links TRBV5-1 to TRBJ2-2; no clear D. V lost 5 bases and J 1 base, leaving 9 bases between the germline ends. Germline V CDR1 and CDR2: SGHRS, YFSETQ. The CDR3 is made up of 14 amino acids. CDR3 amino acids: CASRYGENTGELFF. The CDR3 DNA reads TGCGCCAGCAGATACGGAGAGAACACCGGGGAGCTGTTTTTT.

The rearrangement uses TRBV6-4 and TRBJ1-1; D perhaps matches TRBD1 (6 bases). Germline V lookup: CDR1 MRHNA, CDR2 SNTAGT. The V and J ends lost 7 bases and 1 base respectively, with 19 bases between them. The CDR3 is 16 residues long. DNA of the CDR3: TGTGCCAGCACGGACAGCGATGTGGTAGGGAACACTGAAGCTTTCTTT. Its protein is CASTDSDVVGNTEAFF.

This clone showed up just a few times. The gene calls are TRBV6-5 and TRBJ1-1, with 9 bases that match TRBD1. The J segment lost 8 bases and the V segment lost 6 bases, leaving 7 bases of the junction unmatched. The CDR3 is 13 residues long. From germline, CDR1 is MNHEY and CDR2 SVGAGI. CDR3 amino acids: CASSDRGLKEAFF. As DNA, the CDR3 is TGTGCCAGCAGCGACAGGGGGTTGAAAGAAGCTTTCTTT.

This chain joins TRBV2 and TRBJ1-1; D not certain. CDR1 is SNHLY, CDR2 FYNNEI, per germline. Trimming removed 7 bases at V and 3 bases at J, with 15 bases between. CDR3 length: 14 residues. DNA of the CDR3: TGTGCCAGCAAATTTTACGGGTTTCACACTGAAGCTTTCTTT. Its translation: CASKFYGFHTEAFF.

This chain links TRBV7-4 with TRBJ1-3, with 7 bases that match TRBD1. V shed 2 bases and J 4 bases; nucleotides not matched to a gene: 5. This CDR3 comprises 15 residues. CDR1 is SGHVT, CDR2 SQSDAQ, per germline. CDR3 nucleotide sequence: TGTGCCAGCAGCTTACGTGGACAGGCAGGAAACACCATATATTTT. Translating it yields CASSLRGQAGNTIYF.